Following are 18 T cell receptor beta chains from one sample sequenced in a study of T-cell reconstitution after alpha-beta-depleted transplantation in children. Unique molecular identifiers tagged the TCRbeta library. TCRdb passed the PCR reads through MiXCR, listing each CDR3 protein once. Of around 240,000 distinct CDR3 sequences in the sample, approximately 8.9% are singletons; the top ten hold 6% to 7%. Sequenced here: PBMCs, mostly from graft donor cells, sampled 180 days after TCRalphabeta/CD19-depleted stem cell transplant. The receptors here all came from a male patient under 18 who had a stem cell transplant for acute lymphoblastic leukemia, so the T cells may come from the graft donor.

In this sample, this clonotype turned up many times. The V call is TRBV12-3 or TRBV12-4, the J call TRBJ1-3; the D is unclear. Trimming left V 6 bases short and J 0 bases short, with 12 bases between. The CDR3 has 15 amino acids. The DNA for the CDR3 is TGTGCCAGCAGGCAAACCTCTAGCTCTGGAAACACCATATATTTT. It translates to CASRQTSSSGNTIYF.

On this clonotype itself: This likely comes from a read error, as the CDR3 has no conserved phenylalanine or tryptophan at its end. The V gene is TRBV5-4, the J gene TRBJ1-1; maybe TRBD1 (6 bases). The CDR3 has 15 amino acids. V was shortened by 2 bases and J by 1 base, with 12 bases between the two germline ends. Germline CDR1 and CDR2: SGHNT and YYREEE (reference sequence). CDR3 sequence reads: CASSFRDTPNTEAFY. Written as DNA, the CDR3 is TGTGCCAGCAGCTTCCGGGACACCCCGAACACTGAAGCTTTCTAT.

There are many counts of this clonotype. The genes are TRBV18 and TRBJ2-5; D remains unclear. CDR3 size: 13 residues. V was cut by 1 base and J by 2 bases, with 5 bases left in between. Looked up from germline, CDR1 is KGHSH and CDR2 is LQKENI. The CDR3 loop is CASSPRLQETQYF. CDR3 nucleotide sequence: TGTGCCAGCTCACCACGTCTACAAGAGACCCAGTACTTC.

This clonotype was seen many times. This chain connects TRBV27 to TRBJ2-7; a weak D match, TRBD1 (5 bases). The CDR3 sequence is 16 residues long. Trimming stripped 0 bases from V and 3 bases from J, with 15 bases between. From germline, CDR1 is MNHEY and CDR2 SMNVEV (reference sequence). In nucleotides, the CDR3 is TGTGCCAGCAGTTTATCGAGACAGAGAGTTCTCTACGAGCAGTACTTC. It is translated as CASSLSRQRVLYEQYF.

This clonotype was detected ten times or more. This chain uses TRBV5-6 with TRBJ1-4; 8 nucleotides line up with TRBD1. The CDR3 is 18 residues long. The ends lost 3 bases at V and 3 bases at J; junction bases unmatched: 13. The germline V gene has CDR1 SGHDT and CDR2 YYEEEE. The DNA of the CDR3 is TGTGCCAGCAGCTCCTGGACAGGGAAGGGGGCGGCTAATGAAAAACTGTTTTTT. The encoded protein is CASSSWTGKGAANEKLFF.

This clonotype was seen repeatedly, ten times or more. The rearrangement joins TRBV7-3 to TRBJ2-7; 9 bases are shared with TRBD1. The CDR3 consists of 14 residues. Germline V gives CDR1 SGHTA, CDR2 FQGTGA. V lost 5 bases and J lost 5; bases outside the gene matches: 7. CDR3 amino acids: CASSLGQGKNEQYF. The CDR3 coding sequence is TGTGCCAGCAGCCTCGGACAGGGGAAGAACGAGCAGTACTTC.

This clonotype was detected many times. The chain links TRBV7-2 to TRBJ2-2; 11 bases agree with TRBD2. J gave up 4 bases and V 3 bases, and 7 bases lay outside the gene matches. The CDR3 runs 17 residues. The V gene's germline CDR1 is SGHTA and CDR2 FQGNSA. The DNA of the CDR3 is TGTGCCAGCAGCTTTCCGCTAGCGGGAGGTAGCACCGGGGAGCTGTTTTTT. It specifies CASSFPLAGGSTGELFF.

Comments on this clonotype: A much larger clone differs by one base, so this may be a read error. In DNA, the CDR3 is TGTGCCAGCTGCCCAAGGGCCCTTAACGGGAAGGCCAAAAACATTCAGTACTTC. This translates into CASCPRALNGKAKNIQYF. This rearrangement joins TRBV7-4 to TRBJ2-4, with a weak D call TRBD2 (5 bases). The V end lost 8 bases, the J end lost 1 base, and 24 bases lay between the germline ends. Germline values: CDR1 SGHVT, CDR2 SQSDAQ. This CDR3 spans 18 amino acids.

There are many counts of this clonotype. V gene TRBV5-6 combines with J gene TRBJ1-3, with D unresolved. The CDR3 is 15 residues long. Germline V gene lookup returns CDR1 SGHDT and CDR2 YYEEEE. The ends were cut back, 4 bases at V and 0 bases at J, with 11 bases in the middle. CDR3 residues: CASSRTVYSGNTIYF. The CDR3 region has the DNA TGTGCCAGCAGCCGGACGGTCTACTCTGGAAACACCATATATTTT. Drawing the rest from reference TRBV5-6 and TRBJ1-3, the complete variable domain is DAGVTQSPTHLIKTRGQQVTLRCSPKSGHDTVSWYQQALGQGPQFIFQYYEEEERQRGNFPDRFSGHQFPNYSSELNVNALLLGDSALYLCASSRTVYSGNTIYFGEGSWLTVV.

This clonotype occurred many times. This sequence joins TRBV20-1 and TRBJ1-1, with TRBD1 as a possible D gene (5 bases). Trimming stripped 1 base from V and 1 base from J, with 7 bases between. This CDR3 comprises 13 residues. Germline CDR1 reads DFQATT; CDR2 reads SNEGSKA (reference sequence). As DNA, the CDR3 is TGCAGTGCTAGAGTTGGGGGGAACACTGAAGCTTTCTTT. Its protein product is CSARVGGNTEAFF.

Points on this clonotype: Since a much larger clone is just one base distant, this may be a read error. This rearrangement joins TRBV28 to TRBJ1-4; no firm D call. V was clipped by 6 bases and J by 4 bases, with 9 bases between them. CDR3 length equals 13 residues. Germline V CDR1 and CDR2: MDHEN, SYDVKM. CDR3 coding DNA: TGTGCCAGCAGCGCAAGTTATAATGAAAAACTGTTTTTT. Protein: CASSASYNEKLFF.

This clonotype has a count of ten or more. The rearrangement links TRBV24-1 to TRBJ1-1; 8 positions agree with TRBD1. With 7 bases clipped from V and 5 bases from J, the junction kept 5 bases outside the gene matches. CDR1 and CDR2 (germline): KGHDR, SFDVKD. CDR3 length equals 13 residues. CDR3 protein: CATRGRGLTEAFF. In DNA form, the CDR3 reads TGTGCCACCAGAGGCAGGGGGCTTACTGAAGCTTTCTTT.

This clonotype was recorded a few times. The chain links TRBV9 to TRBJ1-4, with a weak D call TRBD1 (6 bases). Looked up from germline, CDR1 is SGDLS and CDR2 is YYNGEE. V was shortened by 0 bases and J by 14 bases, with 11 bases between the two germline ends. This CDR3 region has 12 residues. The CDR3 reads CASSVDQGTLFF. Here the CDR3 DNA reads TGTGCCAGCAGCGTAGACCAGGGGACCCTGTTTTTT.

The chain joins TRBV18 to TRBJ2-3; D could derive from TRBD1 or TRBD2 (5 bases each). The CDR3 length is 15 residues. From germline, CDR1 is KGHSH and CDR2 LQKENI. V gave up 1 base and J gave up 2 bases, with 10 bases separating them. CDR3 sequence reads: CASSPQGPTTDTQYF. For the CDR3, the DNA is TGTGCCAGCTCACCACAGGGACCTACCACAGATACGCAGTATTTT.

This clonotype was recorded at least ten times. The chain joins TRBV28 to TRBJ2-6, with 10 bases aligning to TRBD1. The CDR3 extends over 18 amino acids. Unmatched junction bases numbered 8, after V lost 4 bases and J lost 2 bases. Germline-derived CDR1 and CDR2 are MDHEN and SYDVKM. The CDR3 bases are TGTGCCAGCAGTTACCGGGGACAGGGGTTGACTGGGGCCAACGTCCTGACTTTC. Its protein product is CASSYRGQGLTGANVLTF.

This clonotype occurred many times. This chain connects TRBV9 to TRBJ1-6; TRBD1 might be the D (6 bases). The CDR3 contains 14 residues. V was cut by 3 bases and J by 10 bases, with 14 bases left in between. Germline V gives CDR1 SGDLS, CDR2 YYNGEE. The CDR3 coding sequence is TGTGCCAGCAGCGCCCAACAGGGCCAATCACCCCTCCACTTT. Translated, it gives CASSAQQGQSPLHF.

The sample holds many counts of this clonotype. The J gene is TRBJ2-1, the V gene TRBV11-2, with D possibly matching TRBD1 (6 bases). This CDR3 spans 13 amino acids. V dropped 3 bases and J dropped 6 bases, with 9 bases sitting between them. Germline CDR1 reads SGHAT; CDR2 reads FQNNGV. CDR3 DNA: TGTGCCAGCAGCTTGGGACAAGCCAATGAGCAGTTCTTC. Translated: CASSLGQANEQFF.

This clonotype has a count of ten or more. The chain joins TRBV10-3 to TRBJ1-3, with 7 bases identical to TRBD1. The V and J ends lost 7 bases and 4 bases, in that order; junction bases with no gene match: 4. The CDR3 length is 13 residues. The germline gives CDR1 ENHRY, CDR2 SYGVKD. This chain's CDR3 is CAINTGEGNTIYF. CDR3 sequence (DNA): TGTGCCATCAACACAGGGGAAGGAAACACCATATATTTT.